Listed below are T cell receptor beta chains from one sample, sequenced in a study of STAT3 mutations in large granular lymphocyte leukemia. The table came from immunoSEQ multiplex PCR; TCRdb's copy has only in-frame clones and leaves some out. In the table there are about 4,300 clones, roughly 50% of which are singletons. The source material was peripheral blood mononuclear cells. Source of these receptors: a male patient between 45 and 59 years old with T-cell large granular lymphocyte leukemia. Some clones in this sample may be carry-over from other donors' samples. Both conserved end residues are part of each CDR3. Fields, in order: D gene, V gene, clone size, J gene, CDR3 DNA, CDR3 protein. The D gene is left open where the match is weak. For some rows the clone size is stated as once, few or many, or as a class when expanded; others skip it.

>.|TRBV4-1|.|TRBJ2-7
TGCGCCAGCAGCCCCCCTGGAATCCGGCCTACGGGGCAGTACTTC
CASSPPGIRPTGQYF
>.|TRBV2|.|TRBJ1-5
TGTGCCAGCAGGGCCCAGGTTTTTACGGGGGCAGGCAATCAGCCCCAGCATTTT
CASRAQVFTGAGNQPQHF
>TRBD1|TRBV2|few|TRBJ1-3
TGTGCCAGCAATCGACAGGGCTCTGGAAACACCATATATTTT
CASNRQGSGNTIYF
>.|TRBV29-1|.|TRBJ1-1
TGCAGCGTTGTAGTGGGCGCGGACACTGAAGCTTTCTTT
CSVVVGADTEAFF
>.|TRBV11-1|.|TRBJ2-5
TGTGCCAGCAGCTTACCCGGGACTGCGTACCAAGAGACCCAGTACTTC
CASSLPGTAYQETQYF
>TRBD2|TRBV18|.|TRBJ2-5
TGTGCCAGCTCACCAGATTTAGCTAGCGGTCAAGAGACCCAGTACTTC
CASSPDLASGQETQYF
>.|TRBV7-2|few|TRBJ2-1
TGTGCCAGCATCCTCTCCTACAATGAGCAGTTCTTC
CASILSYNEQFF
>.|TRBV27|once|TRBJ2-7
TGTGCCAGCAGTTATGGCCTAGCGAGCTCCTACGAGCAGTACTTC
CASSYGLASSYEQYF
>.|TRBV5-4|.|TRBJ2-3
TGTGCCAGCAGGGGGGGACAGTCGACAGATACGCAGTATTTT
CASRGGQSTDTQYF
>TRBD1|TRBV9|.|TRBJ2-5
TGTGCCAGCAGCGTAGGTGTTCAGGGGGCGGAGACCCAGTACTTC
CASSVGVQGAETQYF
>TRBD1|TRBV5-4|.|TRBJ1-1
TGTGCCAGCAGCTTGGCCGGGACAGGGATAAACACTGAAGCTTTCTTT
CASSLAGTGINTEAFF
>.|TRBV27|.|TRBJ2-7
TGTGCCAGCAGGGCCCGCGGGGCATCCTCCTACGAGCAGTACTTC
CASRARGASSYEQYF
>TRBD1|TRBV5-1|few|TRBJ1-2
TGCGCCAGCAGCTCGGGCTACGACAGGGGTGGAGGCTACACCTTC
CASSSGYDRGGGYTF
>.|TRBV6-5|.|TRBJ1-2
TGTGCCAGCAGCCGCACAGACAGAGCTAACTATGGCTACACCTTC
CASSRTDRANYGYTF
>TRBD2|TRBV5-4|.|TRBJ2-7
TGTGCCAGCAGCACAGGACTAGCGGGAGGTGCCTACGAGCAGTACTTC
CASSTGLAGGAYEQYF
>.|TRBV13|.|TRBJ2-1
TGTGCCAGCAGCCCGCGGAGGCATGAGCAGTTCTTC
CASSPRRHEQFF
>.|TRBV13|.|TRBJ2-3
TGTGCCAGCAGCTTAGAGGGCAGGGGCACAGATACGCAGTATTTT
CASSLEGRGTDTQYF
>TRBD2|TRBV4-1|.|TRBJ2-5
TGCGCCAGCAGCCTAGGGACTAGCGATCAAGAGACCCAGTACTTC
CASSLGTSDQETQYF
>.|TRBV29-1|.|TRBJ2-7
TGCAGCGTCGAACGGGACTACGAGCAGTACTTC
CSVERDYEQYF
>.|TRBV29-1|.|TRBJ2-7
TGCAGCGTTGAAAAGGGGAGTAACGAGCAGTACTTC
CSVEKGSNEQYF